This record covers a single T cell receptor (beta chain). Its antigen is not identified. This specimen belongs to a study of regulatory dendritic cells for organ transplantation. V gave up 0 bases and J gave up 8 bases; unmatched junction bases: 18. Germline CDR1 LGHNT, CDR2 FRNRAP. The CDR3 totals 20 residues. The protocol was immunoSEQ multiplex PCR, while the TCRdb copy is restricted to in-frame clones and leaves out a portion. There are roughly 35,000 clones in the sample; 85% to 90% occur only once, and about 0.063% lies in the top ten. Naive CD45RA+ and memory CD45RO+ CD4+ or CD8+ T cells were FACS-sorted. Study-level points and caveats: Mature dendritic cells appeared to drive more memory CD8+ clonal expansion than regulatory ones. Naive T cells showed high diversity, memory cells less, memory CD8+ least. The most alloreactive TCR clonotypes were found in resting memory CD8+ cells.

This TCR was sampled from a human donor in good health. The chain recombines TRBV12-5 with TRBJ2-1; 11 nucleotides match TRBD2. Sequencing input: naive CD4+ T cells from blood. Subset here: CD45RA+ naive T cells. The CDR3 spells CASGLVLNLYTSGGSDEQFF. The DNA for the CDR3 is TGTGCTAGTGGTTTGGTACTTAACTTATATACTAGCGGGGGTAGCGATGAGCAGTTCTTC. The full variable domain, its missing parts supplied by reference TRBV12-5 and TRBJ2-1, is DARVTQTPRHKVTEMGQEVTMRCQPILGHNTVFWYRQTMMQGLELLAYFRNRAPLDDSGMPKDRFSAEMPDATLATLKIQPSEPRDSAVYFCASGLVLNLYTSGGSDEQFFGPGTRLTVL.